Sequencing of this T cell receptor (beta chain) was carried out in a study of cytomegalovirus exposure and HLA in healthy donors. Findings and limits, study-wide: An analysis done earlier found most TCR beta V segments productive about 90% or about 30% of the time. As confirmed in vitro, a few CMV-associated chains were specific for CMV antigens. CMV serostatus alone was available as immune exposure information.

Germline V gene lookup returns CDR1 PRHDT and CDR2 FYEKMQ (reference sequence). The CDR3 length is 19 residues. The junction had 9 bases not matched to a gene; V was cut back by 0 bases and J by 2 bases. The PCR employed 60 Vbeta primers together with 13 Jbeta primers. Only in-frame clones appear in the TCRdb table, and some are missing; sequencing was by immunoSEQ multiplex PCR. Here the sample spans roughly 56,000 clones, around 80% being singletons. As to this clone: As yet, its antigen is unknown.

What was sequenced was PBMCs. This TCR was recovered from a boy aged 5 to 17 in good health and CMV-seropositive. The chain is built from TRBV13 and TRBJ2-7; 14 nucleotides agree with TRBD2. The CDR3 here is CASSLGFGTSGGVTYEQYF. In DNA form, the CDR3 reads TGTGCCAGCAGCTTAGGTTTCGGGACTAGCGGGGGCGTTACCTACGAGCAGTACTTC.